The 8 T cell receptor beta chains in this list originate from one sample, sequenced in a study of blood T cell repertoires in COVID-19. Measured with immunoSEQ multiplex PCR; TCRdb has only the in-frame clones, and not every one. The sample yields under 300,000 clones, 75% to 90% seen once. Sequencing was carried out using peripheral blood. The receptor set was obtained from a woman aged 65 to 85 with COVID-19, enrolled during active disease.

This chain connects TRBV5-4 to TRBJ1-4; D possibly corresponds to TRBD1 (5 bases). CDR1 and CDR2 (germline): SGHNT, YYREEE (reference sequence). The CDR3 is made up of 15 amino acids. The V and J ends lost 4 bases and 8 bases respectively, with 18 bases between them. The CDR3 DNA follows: TGTGCCAGCAGCGACTCCCGGGGGGGAAAGGAAAAACTGTTTTTT. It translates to CASSDSRGGKEKLFF.

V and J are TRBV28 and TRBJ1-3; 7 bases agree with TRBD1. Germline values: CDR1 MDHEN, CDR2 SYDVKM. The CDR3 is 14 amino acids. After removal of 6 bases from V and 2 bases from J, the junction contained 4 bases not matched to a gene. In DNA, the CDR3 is TGTGCCAGCAGCAACAGGGGAACTGGAAACACCATATATTTT. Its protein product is CASSNRGTGNTIYF.

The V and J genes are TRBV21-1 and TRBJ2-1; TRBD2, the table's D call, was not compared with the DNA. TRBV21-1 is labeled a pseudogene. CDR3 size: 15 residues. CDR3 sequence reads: CASSKRLRLIWEQFF. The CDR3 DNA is TGTGCCAGCAGCAAAAGGCTGAGGCTCATTTGGGAGCAGTTCTTC.

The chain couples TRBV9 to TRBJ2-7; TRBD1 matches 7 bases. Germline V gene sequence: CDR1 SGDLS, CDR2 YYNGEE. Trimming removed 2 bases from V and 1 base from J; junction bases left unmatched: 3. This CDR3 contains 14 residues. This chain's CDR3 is CASSVSTGSYEQYF. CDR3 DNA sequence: TGTGCCAGCAGCGTTTCGACAGGGTCCTACGAGCAGTACTTC. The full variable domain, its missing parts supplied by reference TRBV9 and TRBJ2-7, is DSGVTQTPKHLITATGQRVTLRCSPRSGDLSVYWYQQSLDQGLQFLIQYYNGEERAKGNILERFSAQQFPDLHSELNLSSLELGDSALYFCASSVSTGSYEQYFGPGTRLTVT.

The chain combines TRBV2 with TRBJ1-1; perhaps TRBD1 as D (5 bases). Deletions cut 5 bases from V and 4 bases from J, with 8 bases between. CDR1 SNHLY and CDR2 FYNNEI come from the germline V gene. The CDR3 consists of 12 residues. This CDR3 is CASSTTGTEAFF. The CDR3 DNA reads TGTGCCAGCAGTACTACAGGCACTGAAGCTTTCTTT.

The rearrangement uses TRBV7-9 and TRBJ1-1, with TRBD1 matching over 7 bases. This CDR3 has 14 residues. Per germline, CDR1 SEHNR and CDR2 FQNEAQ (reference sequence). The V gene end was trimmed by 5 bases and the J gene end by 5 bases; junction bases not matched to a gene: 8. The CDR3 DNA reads TGTGCCAGCAGCGCGCCACAGGGGAGGACTGAAGCTTTCTTT. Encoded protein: CASSAPQGRTEAFF.

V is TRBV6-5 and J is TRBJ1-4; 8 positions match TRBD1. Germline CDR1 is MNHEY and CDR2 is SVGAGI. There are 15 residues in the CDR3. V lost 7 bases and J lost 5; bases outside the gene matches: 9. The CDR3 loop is CASTMETGENEKLFF. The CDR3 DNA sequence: TGTGCCAGCACCATGGAGACAGGGGAGAATGAAAAACTGTTTTTT.

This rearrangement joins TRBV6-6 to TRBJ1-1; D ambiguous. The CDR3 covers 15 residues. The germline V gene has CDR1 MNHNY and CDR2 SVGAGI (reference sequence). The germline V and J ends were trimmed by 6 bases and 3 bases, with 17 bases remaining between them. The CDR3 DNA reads TGTGCCAGCAGCCCCGGTCTTGTGGCGGACACTGAAGCTTTCTTT. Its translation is CASSPGLVADTEAFF.